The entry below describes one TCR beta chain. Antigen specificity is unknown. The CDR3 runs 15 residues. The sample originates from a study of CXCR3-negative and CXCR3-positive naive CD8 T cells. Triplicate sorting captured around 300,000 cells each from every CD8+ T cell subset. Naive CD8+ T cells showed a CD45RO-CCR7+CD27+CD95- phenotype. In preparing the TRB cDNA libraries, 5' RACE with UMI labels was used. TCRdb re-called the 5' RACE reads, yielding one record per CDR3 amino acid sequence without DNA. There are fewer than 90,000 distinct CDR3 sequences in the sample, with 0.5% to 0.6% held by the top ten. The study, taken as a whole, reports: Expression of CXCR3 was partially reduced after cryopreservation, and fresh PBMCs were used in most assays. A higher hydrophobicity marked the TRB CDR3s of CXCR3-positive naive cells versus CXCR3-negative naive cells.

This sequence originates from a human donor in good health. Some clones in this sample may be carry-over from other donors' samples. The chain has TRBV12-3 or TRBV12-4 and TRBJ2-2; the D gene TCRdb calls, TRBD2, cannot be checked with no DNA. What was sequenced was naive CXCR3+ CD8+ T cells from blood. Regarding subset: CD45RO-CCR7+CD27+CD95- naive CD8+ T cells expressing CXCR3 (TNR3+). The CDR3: CASSSSGANTGELFF.